A single sample is the source of the 16 T cell receptor beta chains below, sequenced in a study of T cells in Graves' hyperthyroidism and ophthalmopathy. Regions amplified from RNA transcripts were the TCR beta CDR3 regions. RT-PCR in the first round (using the HTBI primer set) targeted the TCR CDR3. TCRdb passed the multiplex PCR reads through MiXCR, listing each CDR3 protein once. The sample yields some 700,000 distinct CDR3 sequences, roughly 17% seen once. Sequencing was carried out using blood. These receptors were collected from a man aged 45-65 years with Graves' hyperthyroidism.

J is TRBJ2-7 and V is TRBV20-1, with D unresolved. V lost 3 bases, J lost 0 bases, and 12 bases lay in between. Per germline, CDR1 DFQATT and CDR2 SNEGSKA (reference sequence). CDR3 length: 14 amino acids. CDR3 amino acids: CSASRLASSYEQYF. The CDR3 region has the DNA TGCAGTGCTAGCAGACTTGCGAGCTCCTACGAGCAGTACTTC.

The chain employs TRBV3-1 and TRBJ2-1; TRBD2 is a possible D gene (6 bases). This CDR3 has 16 residues. Between the trimmed V and J ends, which lost 0 bases and 8 bases, there was a span of 17 bases. Germline V gives CDR1 LGHDT, CDR2 YNNKEL (reference sequence). The CDR3 region has the DNA TGTGCCAGCAGCCAAGATCGGGGGTCCCTTTTTGATGAGCAGTTCTTC. As protein: CASSQDRGSLFDEQFF.

The genes are TRBV7-4 and TRBJ2-3; 8 bases map to TRBD2. Trimming cost V 5 bases and J 2 bases; bases outside gene matches: 21. CDR1 and CDR2 from the germline V gene are SGHVT and SQSDAQ. CDR3 length: 20 amino acids. In DNA, the CDR3 is TGTGCCAGCAGCGCGGGGGAAGCGGGAGTATTCACAATCTACACAGATACGCAGTATTTT. It is translated as CASSAGEAGVFTIYTDTQYF.

The genes are TRBV19 and TRBJ2-7; the match to TRBD2 covers 12 bases. The ends lost 4 bases at V and 3 bases at J; junction bases unmatched: 7. CDR1 LNHDA and CDR2 SQIVND come from the germline V gene (reference sequence). The CDR3 loop spans 16 amino acids. CDR3 nucleotides: TGTGCCAGTAGTACCATGAGACTAGCGGGAGACTACGAGCAGTACTTC. Amino acid sequence: CASSTMRLAGDYEQYF.

This clonotype was counted once. This sequence joins TRBV2 and TRBJ2-3, with 11 nucleotides matching TRBD2. V was pared by 7 bases and J by 0 bases, with 18 bases of the junction left unmatched. The CDR3 extends over 20 amino acids. Germline V CDR1 and CDR2: SNHLY, FYNNEI. CDR3 protein: CASTRGRFLAGGPSTDTQYF. In nucleotides, the CDR3 is TGTGCCAGCACGCGAGGCCGGTTTCTAGCGGGAGGCCCTAGCACAGATACGCAGTATTTT.

The table lists this clonotype with many counts. The chain recombines TRBV28 with TRBJ2-7, with D possibly called TRBD1 or TRBD2 (7 bases each). The CDR3 totals 14 residues. V lost 7 bases and J 0 bases, leaving 13 bases between the germline ends. Germline V gene lookup returns CDR1 MDHEN and CDR2 SYDVKM. The CDR3 region is CASTRGGSSYEQYF. CDR3 coding DNA: TGTGCCAGCACCAGGGGGGGCAGCTCCTACGAGCAGTACTTC.

V and J are TRBV6-5 and TRBJ2-3; 9 bases align to TRBD2. The CDR3 extends over 17 amino acids. The V and J ends lost 1 base and 2 bases, in that order; junction bases with no gene match: 7. Germline loops: CDR1 MNHEY, CDR2 SVGAGI. The CDR3 sequence: CASSYWPSGDHTDTQYF. The CDR3 region has the DNA TGTGCCAGCAGTTACTGGCCTAGCGGGGACCACACAGATACGCAGTATTTT.

In this sample, this clonotype turned up a few times. The gene calls are TRBV29-1 and TRBJ1-1; 8 nucleotides agree with TRBD1. Germline loops: CDR1 SQVTM, CDR2 ANQGSEA. The length of the CDR3 is 13 residues. J was trimmed by 1 base and V by 3 bases; bases with no gene match: 1. CDR3: CSVDDRGNTEAFF. The DNA for the CDR3 is TGCAGCGTTGATGACAGGGGGAACACTGAAGCTTTCTTT.

This clonotype occurred many times. V and J are TRBV7-9 and TRBJ2-7; the match to TRBD1 covers 12 bases. The CDR3 is 15 amino acids. V gave up 10 bases and J gave up 1 base; unmatched junction bases: 8. Germline CDR1 SEHNR, CDR2 FQNEAQ (reference sequence). The CDR3 is CATPRGQGASYEQYF. CDR3 coding DNA: TGTGCCACCCCGAGGGGACAGGGGGCATCCTACGAGCAGTACTTC.

The rearrangement joins TRBV9 to TRBJ2-1; the match to TRBD2 covers 9 bases. There are 15 residues in the CDR3. J gave up 10 bases and V 0 bases, and 8 bases lay outside the gene matches. Germline CDR1 and CDR2: SGDLS and YYNGEE. The CDR3: CASSVDGREGGEQFF. The CDR3, as DNA: TGTGCCAGCAGCGTAGATGGGCGGGAGGGAGGGGAGCAGTTCTTC.

The chain uses TRBV6-1 and TRBJ2-2; 9 bases agree with TRBD2. Germline V CDR1 and CDR2: MNHNS, SASEGT. V was clipped by 3 bases and J by 2 bases; unmatched bases: 4. This CDR3 has 16 amino acids. This CDR3 is CASSDASGANTGELFF. In DNA, the CDR3 is TGTGCCAGCAGTGACGCTAGCGGGGCAAACACCGGGGAGCTGTTTTTT.

This clonotype was counted ten times or more. The rearrangement links TRBV28 to TRBJ2-7; the match to TRBD2 covers 14 bases. CDR3 size: 16 residues. Germline CDR1 MDHEN, CDR2 SYDVKM. V was clipped by 8 bases and J by 5 bases; unmatched bases: 11. CDR3 nucleotides: TGTGCCAGCGGACCTCAGGGACTAGCGGGAGCCGACGAGCAGTACTTC. As protein: CASGPQGLAGADEQYF.

The chain uses TRBV19 and TRBJ1-4; possible D gene TRBD1, 5 bases. V gave up 5 bases and J gave up 2 bases, with 21 bases separating them. The CDR3 is 18 amino acids. Looked up from germline, CDR1 is LNHDA and CDR2 is SQIVND (reference sequence). CDR3 protein: CASSPWGVPDGTNEKLFF. The CDR3, as DNA: TGTGCCAGTAGTCCTTGGGGCGTCCCGGATGGCACTAATGAAAAACTGTTTTTT.

This clonotype was detected only a few times. The V call is TRBV28, the J call TRBJ2-1, with D tentatively TRBD2 (5 bases). Trimming left V 2 bases short and J 10 bases short, with 9 bases between. The CDR3 has 12 residues. CDR1 MDHEN and CDR2 SYDVKM come from the germline V gene. The CDR3 DNA follows: TGTGCCAGCAGTTTAGCGGAGCGGGAGCAGTTCTTC. Translating gives CASSLAEREQFF.

This clonotype came up a few times. The V and J genes are TRBV10-3 and TRBJ1-3; a possible D gene is TRBD1 (5 bases). CDR1 and CDR2 from the germline V gene are ENHRY and SYGVKD. V was shortened by 0 bases and J by 4 bases, with 10 bases between the two germline ends. The CDR3 consists of 15 residues. In nucleotides, the CDR3 is TGTGCCATCAGTGAGTCCGGGGCTGGAGGAAACACCATATATTTT. It yields the protein CAISESGAGGNTIYF.

This clonotype was detected many times. The chain combines TRBV12-3 or TRBV12-4 with TRBJ1-2; D perhaps matches TRBD1 (5 bases). The CDR3 spans 13 residues. Trimming took off 5 bases at V and 4 bases at J, with 11 bases between the two ends. CDR3: CASSAGHRYGYTF. CDR3 sequence (DNA): TGTGCCAGCAGTGCAGGACACCGCTATGGCTACACCTTC.